Detailed here is one T cell receptor beta chain. The antigen this receptor binds is unknown. Base qualities are not provided; no much larger clone lies one nucleotide away. The data originate from a study of cytomegalovirus exposure and HLA in healthy donors (dated by TCRdb to between 2016 and 2019). General notes on the study: In an earlier analysis of approximately 640 of the donors, 276 Gb of sequence data and 100 million or so unique TCR beta sequences from about 190 million T cells were reported. Roughly 300 gigabases of sequencing data and around 80 million unique TCR sequences made up an early release that covered fewer than 650 HLA-typed donors. Among the roughly 370 genotyped donors, around 81% belonged to the genetic ancestry cluster associated with self-reported Caucasian donors. The study aimed to test whether cataloging public T cell receptors could reveal signatures of past pathogen exposure. The study profiled the T cell repertoires of 550 to 700 subjects by immunosequencing and related them to cytomegalovirus serostatus. A separate validation cohort of roughly 120 different subjects was used in addition to the 666-subject first cohort. High-throughput TCR immunosequencing, statistical association of individual TCRs with disease status, and machine learning were combined to predict cytomegalovirus infection status. A later analysis re-analyzed previously published TCR beta repertoires from 660 or so donors and added high-resolution HLA genotyping to study TCR occurrence patterns. Rather than drawing on any new phenotypic data, the later analysis identified candidate immune exposures from TCR beta sequences and the way those sequences occurred across donors. In an earlier analysis of 500 to 650 of the donors, high-throughput TCR beta sequencing was used to judge whether each TCR beta V gene segment behaved as functional or pseudogenic. Alongside the repertoire data, information on donor age, sex, ethnicity and CMV serostatus was compiled. In a later genetic analysis, genome-wide SNP genotypes for about three fifths of the 666 donors were used, and that subset was treated as a discovery cohort. Every discovery cohort repertoire had been produced on one sequencing platform. HLA typing included class I and class II loci at four-digit resolution. Typing coverage varied by locus: roughly 620-640 donors for A, B, C, DRB1 and DQB1; around 560 for DQA1; approximately 570 for DPA1; more than 450 for DPB1. Roughly 5 DR-DQ haplotypes were treated as single units for association and clustering because of strong linkage in the cohort. Across approximately 400 genotyped donors of the cohort, an average of roughly 200,000 unique TCR beta nucleotide sequences per donor were sequenced, and 15% to 20% of those sequences were non-productive.

The library was prepared using the immunoSEQ multiplex PCR assay. The multiplex PCR relied on a mix of 60 forward primers for TCR Vbeta segments and 13 reverse primers for TCR Jbeta segments. Amplification of the CDR3 region of rearranged TCR beta genes was performed with a multiplex PCR assay on genomic DNA. On the Illumina HiSeq System, the amplified TCR beta libraries were sequenced as 87-base-pair reads. The study's own analysis went as follows. Across the roughly 640 repertoires, a later analysis counted roughly 84 million unique TCR beta chains, 9.5 million to 13 million of which were shared by at least two donors. Raw reads were error-corrected and collapsed into unique sequences by a nearest-neighbor algorithm in which closely related sequences were merged to remove PCR and sequencing errors. To assign V, D and J gene segments, CDR3 sequences were aligned to IMGT reference sequences. For a sequence to be retained, a match of at least six nucleotides was required to both a V gene segment and a J gene segment. A rearrangement counted as productive if the CDR3 had no stop codons and remained in frame with V and J, and every other rearrangement counted as non-productive. Following IMGT convention, CDR3 was defined as the stretch from the second conserved V-encoded cysteine up to the conserved J-encoded phenylalanine. The earlier analysis of a few hundred of the donors excluded sequences that lacked an unambiguous match to a single V gene segment. In an earlier analysis of some 590 of the donors, a V segment was called functional when productive rearrangements were above 56.7%, and segregating when the standard deviation between donors exceeded 5%. A statistical classification framework was developed to diagnose cytomegalovirus status using the catalog of TCR beta chain sequences. In a later analysis, TCR nucleotide sequences were compared against IMGT/GENE-DB human TR gene sequences so that V and J genes could be assigned. A later analysis assigned CDR3 sequences and most-parsimonious VDJ recombination scenarios with the TCRdist pipeline. In a later analysis, each TCR beta chain was defined by its CDR3 amino acid sequence together with its V-gene family, and reads lacking a unique V-gene family were excluded. A later analysis removed 592 highly shared, low-generation-probability nucleotide sequences to deal with suspected cross-contamination and a sequencing artifact. In a later analysis, a clonal expansion index for each public chain was calculated from normalized within-repertoire ranks of inferred template counts. In a later analysis, generation probabilities were computed with a VDJ recombination model fitted to out-of-frame rearrangements, and the resulting probabilities were checked against IGoR. A later analysis scored TCR-TCR, TCR-HLA and TCR-CMV co-occurrence with hypergeometric tests, applying a repertoire-size bias correction to TCR pairs. To estimate false discovery rates, a later analysis permuted the HLA or CMV assignments 20 times. In a later analysis, co-occurring TCRs were grouped with DBSCAN, and TCRdist sequence similarity was added when clustering was performed within HLA-allele-positive subsets. Repertoires with fewer than 30,000 or more than 120,000 public chains, plus five repertoires with anomalous nucleotide sharing, were excluded from co-occurrence clustering. Held by TCRdb, this immuneACCESS table contains in-frame sequences only and omits some clones. Under half of the omission traces to an unresolved V gene where checked; the cause of the rest is unknown. That table is the source of V, J and clone size, and D and trimming were worked out from the DNA. Counted in this sample were about 180,000 clones; 84% of them appeared once. The ten largest make up around 0.98% of the sample.

The cohort was made up of roughly 670 healthy bone marrow donors. At the time of sampling, every cohort member was nominally healthy, though immune exposures that went unrecorded were likely present. The donor was CMV seronegative and was included in the group of several hundred seronegative cohort members. A peripheral blood sample was provided by each donor, and peripheral blood mononuclear cells were used for TCR beta sequencing. Genomic DNA extraction from the blood cell samples was performed with the Qiagen DNeasy Blood Extraction Kit. The junction shows trimming of 0 bases on V and 0 bases on J, and the gene matches do not reach 2 bases of it. The germline V gene encodes CDR1 MNHEY and CDR2 SVGAGI. The CDR3 runs 16 amino acids, cysteine and phenylalanine included. Here the CDR3 DNA is all that survives: 48 bases in frame from base 1. The paper's findings and limits, for the study overall: According to the authors, the approach could potentially be generalized to other disease states and immunological phenotypes. Most TCR sequences were seen in very few donors, while some public TCRs were found in many individuals. A later analysis found that TCR association rates varied across HLA loci, with DRB1 alleles showing the most associated TCRs and HLA-C alleles the fewest. Because counts were too low, approximately 18 rarely observed V segments, including chromosome 9 orphons, were excluded from the earlier analysis of around 640 of the donors. Cytomegalovirus status was reported to be diagnosed by the classifier with high specificity and sensitivity in both the original and validation cohorts. The 87-base-pair reads could not distinguish some IMGT-functional V segments, including TRBV6-2 and TRBV6-3, so those segments were excluded. In vitro tests confirmed that a few of the cytomegalovirus-associated TCR beta chains recognize cytomegalovirus antigens. CMV serostatus was the only immune exposure information available for the cohort. Specific HLA alleles were associated with more than 15,000 TCR beta sequences at a false discovery rate of 0.05 in a later analysis. HLA typing was unavailable for some donors at each locus, so association tests used only the typed subset. Roughly uniform sequencing depth across donors was assumed in presence/absence analyses, although this assumption may not hold. Broadly in line with IMGT annotations, most TCR beta V segments showed up in productive rearrangements about 87% or about 30% of the time in an earlier analysis of 587 of the donors. In a later genetic analysis, a missense DCLRE1C variant was associated with V-gene and J-gene trimming of TCR beta chains, and the association was replicated in an independent cohort. In a later analysis, HLA-associated TCR beta chains were found to be more clonally expanded and to have lower generation probabilities than equally common non-associated chains. A further reported finding was that TCR beta sequences accurately predicted the HLA-A and HLA-B alleles for most subjects in the first cohort. When HLA alleles, especially DR and DQ, strongly co-occurred, attributing TCR associations to individual alleles was difficult. The study listed over 150 TCR beta chains as associated with cytomegalovirus. In a later analysis, several top co-occurrence clusters were reported to appear linked to parvovirus B19, influenza, CMV and Epstein-Barr virus. In a later genetic analysis, fewer N-insertions in productive TCRs were reported among donors in an Asian-associated ancestry cluster than the roughly 700-donor mean. Correlated functional status among segregating V segments might be attributable to linkage disequilibrium, but an unknown experimental factor could not be ruled out. This cohort had only TCR beta chains sequenced, and the lack of alpha or paired-chain data limited which features could be detected. Most CMV-associated TCR beta chains appeared to be HLA-restricted in a later analysis, and the HLA associations seemed to be driven largely by CMV exposure. A cluster of highly shared sequence variants was judged likely to be a technical artifact of the sequencing pipeline.

What was sequenced was PBMCs. The source is a man aged 30 to 39 in good health and CMV-seronegative. The rearranged segments are TRBV6-5 and TRBJ2-1, and TRBD1 matches 7 of the central bases. The sequenced DNA: TGTGCCAGCAGTTACTCCCGGGACAGCTCCTACAATGAGCAGTTCTTC. This codes for CASSYSRDSSYNEQFF.